These T cell receptor beta chains were read from a single sample in a study of T cell repertoires in cytomegalovirus infection. Antigen specificity for these receptors is unknown. Each CDR3 protein gets one entry after TCRdb re-called the reads with MiXCR. The sample yields roughly 700,000 distinct CDR3 sequences, about 33% seen once. Sequencing used cultured PBMCs, obtained from culture after CMV antigen stimulation. The receptors come from a human donor in good health (CMV status not recorded). Some clones in this sample may be carry-over from other donors' samples. The CDR3 runs from the conserved cysteine through the conserved F or W. The order of the fields is J gene, D gene, clone size, CDR3 length, V gene, CDR3 protein, CDR3 DNA. D genes are given only for firm matches. Clone size appears in some rows only: once, few, many, or a class for an expanded clone.

TRBJ1-3,-,-,15,TRBV2,CASGREYHSGNTIYF,TGTGCCAGCGGTCGGGAGTACCACTCTGGAAACACCATATATTTT
TRBJ1-1,TRBD1,-,17,TRBV18,CASSPPRDSHMNTEAFF,TGTGCCAGCTCACCACCTCGGGACAGCCACATGAACACTGAAGCTTTCTTT
TRBJ1-1,TRBD1,-,13,TRBV6-6,CASTRDRGLEAFF,TGTGCCAGCACCAGAGACAGGGGGCTTGAAGCTTTCTTT
TRBJ2-3,-,-,14,TRBV2,CASSDLESTDTQYF,TGTGCCAGCAGTGACCTGGAAAGCACAGATACGCAGTATTTT
TRBJ1-4,-,many,15,TRBV7-2,CASSLAGMTNEKLFF,TGTGCCAGCAGCCTTGCAGGCATGACTAATGAAAAACTGTTTTTT
TRBJ2-1,-,-,15,TRBV6-6,CASSPGASSYNEQFF,TGTGCCAGCAGTCCAGGGGCGAGCTCCTACAATGAGCAGTTCTTC
TRBJ1-4,TRBD1,many,18,TRBV6-2/TRBV6-3,CASSYGLGVGQGGEKLFF,TGTGCCAGCAGTTACGGGCTCGGCGTAGGACAGGGCGGCGAAAAACTGTTTTTT
TRBJ1-2,-,few,13,TRBV27,CASSLASHYGYTF,TGTGCCAGCAGTTTGGCATCCCACTATGGCTACACCTTC
TRBJ1-3,-,-,16,TRBV20-1,CSASEGRRISGNTIYF,TGCAGTGCTAGTGAGGGGAGGAGAATATCTGGAAACACCATATATTTT
TRBJ2-3,TRBD2,-,18,TRBV6-5,CASSYSIAASGSTDTQYF,TGTGCCAGCAGTTACTCGATTGCGGCTAGCGGGAGTACAGATACGCAGTATTTT
TRBJ1-2,-,-,13,TRBV7-8,CASSSSYAYGYTF,TGTGCCAGCAGCTCCTCGTACGCCTATGGCTACACCTTC
TRBJ1-5,-,few,16,TRBV7-9,CASSLVTPNSNQPQHF,TGTGCCAGCAGCTTAGTTACACCCAATAGCAATCAGCCCCAGCATTTT
TRBJ1-5,TRBD1,many,14,TRBV7-9,CASSVGQGRQPQHF,TGTGCCAGCAGCGTCGGACAGGGTCGTCAGCCCCAGCATTTT
TRBJ2-3,-,once,14,TRBV12-3/TRBV12-4,CASSLGQNTYTQYF,TGTGCCAGCAGTTTAGGGCAGAACACATATACGCAGTATTTT
TRBJ1-2,-,-,14,TRBV12-3/TRBV12-4,CAGSPFPGDRGYTF,TGTGCCGGCAGTCCGTTTCCCGGGGATCGGGGCTACACCTTC
TRBJ2-5,-,few,13,TRBV12-3/TRBV12-4,CASSFENQETQYF,TGTGCCAGCAGTTTTGAAAACCAAGAGACCCAGTACTTC
TRBJ2-3,-,-,15,TRBV6-1,CASSSAGADSDTQYF,TGTGCCAGCAGTAGTGCAGGGGCCGATTCAGATACGCAGTATTTT
TRBJ2-5,-,few,16,TRBV7-6,CASSFHLRALQETQYF,TGTGCCAGCAGCTTCCACTTGCGGGCGCTCCAAGAGACCCAGTACTTC
TRBJ2-3,TRBD2,-,13,TRBV20-1,CSQRTSGSYTQYF,TGCAGTCAACGGACTAGCGGGAGCTATACGCAGTATTTT
TRBJ2-2,-,-,16,TRBV20-1,CSARDQQARPPGELFF,TGCAGTGCTAGAGATCAACAGGCGAGGCCACCCGGGGAGCTGTTTTTT
TRBJ1-2,-,-,12,TRBV6-2/TRBV6-3,CATTDRIYGYTF,TGTGCCACGACGGACCGGATCTATGGCTACACCTTC
TRBJ1-2,-,few,11,TRBV6-8,CASSVLNGYTF,TGTGCCAGCAGTGTCCTCAATGGCTACACCTTC
TRBJ1-6,-,-,13,TRBV14,CASSPSRYSPLHF,TGTGCCAGCAGCCCCAGTCGTTATTCACCCCTCCACTTT
TRBJ2-1,TRBD2,-,15,TRBV6-5,CASTRGTSGYNEQFF,TGTGCCAGCACTCGAGGGACTAGCGGATACAATGAGCAGTTCTTC
TRBJ1-4,TRBD1,-,14,TRBV28,CASSDSGTAEKLFF,TGTGCCAGCAGTGACTCCGGGACAGCGGAAAAACTGTTTTTT
TRBJ1-4,-,many,13,TRBV7-2,CASRLQGDEKLFF,TGTGCCAGCAGATTACAGGGTGATGAAAAACTGTTTTTT
TRBJ1-1,TRBD1,-,14,TRBV7-2,CASSGTGVPNEAFF,TGTGCCAGCAGCGGGACAGGGGTGCCCAATGAAGCTTTCTTT
TRBJ1-2,-,-,16,TRBV5-1,CASSQGPRNRERGYTF,TGCGCCAGCAGCCAGGGCCCCCGGAACAGGGAGCGCGGCTACACCTTC
TRBJ2-3,-,few,14,TRBV20-1,CSARDSVDEDTQYF,TGCAGTGCTAGAGATTCGGTTGACGAAGATACGCAGTATTTT
TRBJ2-5,-,many,15,TRBV7-2,CASSLTVTIQETQYF,TGTGCCAGCAGCTTAACGGTGACTATCCAAGAGACCCAGTACTTC
TRBJ2-7,TRBD2,-,14,TRBV20-1,CSAPRPSGAYEQYF,TGCAGTGCCCCCCGTCCTAGCGGCGCCTACGAGCAGTACTTC
TRBJ2-5,TRBD1,-,15,TRBV6-1,CASSRDRGVGGPQYF,TGTGCCAGCAGTCGGGACAGGGGGGTCGGAGGACCCCAGTACTTC
TRBJ1-2,TRBD1,-,14,TRBV4-1,CASSQVDRVNGYTF,TGCGCCAGCAGCCAAGTTGACAGGGTTAATGGCTACACCTTC
TRBJ2-3,TRBD2,many,15,TRBV7-2,CASSWTSGVRDTQYF,TGTGCCAGCAGCTGGACTAGCGGGGTGAGGGATACGCAGTATTTT
TRBJ1-6,TRBD1,few,13,TRBV27,CASGDSNNSPLHF,TGTGCCAGCGGGGACAGCAATAATTCACCCCTCCACTTT
TRBJ1-3,TRBD1,-,16,TRBV18,CASSPPTGDYGNTIYF,TGTGCCAGCTCACCACCGACAGGGGATTATGGAAACACCATATATTTT
TRBJ2-4,TRBD2,few,17,TRBV4-2,CASSQGGGRVAKNIQYF,TGTGCCAGCAGCCAAGGTGGCGGGAGGGTAGCCAAAAACATTCAGTACTTC
TRBJ1-1,-,-,14,TRBV2,CARDMGPRASEAFF,TGTGCCAGGGACATGGGGCCACGAGCCAGTGAAGCTTTCTTT
TRBJ2-5,-,-,13,TRBV7-2,CASSLTWGETQYF,TGTGCCAGCAGCCTAACCTGGGGGGAGACCCAGTACTTC
TRBJ1-1,-,many,13,TRBV2,CASSEQGNTEAFF,TGTGCCAGCAGTGAACAGGGGAACACTGAAGCTTTCTTT
TRBJ2-5,-,-,13,TRBV6-1,CATWAGAARTQYF,TGTGCCACCTGGGCGGGGGCCGCTCGGACCCAGTACTTC
TRBJ1-2,TRBD1,-,17,TRBV2,CASSERGTGGYSRGYTF,TGTGCCAGCAGTGAACGGGGGACAGGGGGCTATAGTCGTGGCTACACCTTC
TRBJ2-7,-,-,15,TRBV7-4,CASSRRGRDAYEQYF,TGTGCCAGCAGCCGCAGGGGGAGGGATGCCTACGAGCAGTACTTC
TRBJ2-5,-,few,14,TRBV7-9,CASSLLDPRETQYF,TGTGCCAGCAGCTTGCTCGACCCCCGGGAGACCCAGTACTTC
TRBJ1-1,TRBD1,-,14,TRBV5-4,CAIRQDRGLTEAFF,TGTGCCATCCGTCAGGACAGGGGGCTAACTGAAGCTTTCTTT
TRBJ2-7,-,-,15,TRBV12-3/TRBV12-4,CASSMRDSITYEQYF,TGTGCCAGCAGCATGCGGGACAGTATTACCTACGAGCAGTACTTC
TRBJ1-4,TRBD1,-,15,TRBV6-8,CASSAGGGSNEKLFF,TGTGCCAGCAGTGCTGGAGGGGGCTCTAATGAAAAACTGTTTTTT
TRBJ1-4,TRBD1,-,15,TRBV11-2,CASSLDRLTNEKLFF,TGTGCCAGCAGCTTGGACAGGCTGACTAATGAAAAACTGTTTTTT
TRBJ2-3,-,-,15,TRBV4-1,CASSQTKGTPDTQYF,TGCGCCAGCAGCCAAACGAAGGGGACACCAGATACGCAGTATTTT
TRBJ2-1,-,-,11,TRBV10-3,CAIREESEQFF,TGTGCCATCAGGGAAGAGAGTGAGCAGTTCTTC
TRBJ1-2,-,few,15,TRBV28,CASSPADSLTRGYTF,TGTGCCAGCAGTCCAGCGGACTCACTCACGAGAGGCTACACCTTC
TRBJ2-1,TRBD1,-,15,TRBV7-6,CASSNRQGVNNEQFF,TGTGCCAGCAGCAACCGACAGGGGGTGAACAATGAGCAGTTCTTC
TRBJ2-2,-,-,16,TRBV20-1,CSARSRDRLGTGELFF,TGCAGTGCTAGGTCCCGGGACCGTCTTGGGACCGGGGAGCTGTTTTTT
TRBJ1-3,-,few,17,TRBV7-2,CASSLAGGTQSGNTIYF,TGTGCCAGCAGCTTAGCTGGCGGAACACAGTCTGGAAACACCATATATTTT